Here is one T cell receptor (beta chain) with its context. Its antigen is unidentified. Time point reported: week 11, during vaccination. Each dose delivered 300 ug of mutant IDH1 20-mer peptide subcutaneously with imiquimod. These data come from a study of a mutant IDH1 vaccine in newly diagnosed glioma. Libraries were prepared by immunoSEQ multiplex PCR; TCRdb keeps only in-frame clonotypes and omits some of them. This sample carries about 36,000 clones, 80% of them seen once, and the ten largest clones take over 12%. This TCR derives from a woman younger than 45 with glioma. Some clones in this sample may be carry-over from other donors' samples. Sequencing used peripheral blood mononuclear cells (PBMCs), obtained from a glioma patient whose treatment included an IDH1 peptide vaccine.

The CDR3 sequence: CAWSFGDRGDGNQPQHF. The CDR3 nucleotides are TGTGCCTGGAGTTTCGGGGACAGGGGTGATGGCAATCAGCCCCAGCATTTT. The chain employs TRBV30 and TRBJ1-5, with TRBD1 matching over 10 bases. The CDR3 is 17 residues long. Germline trimming cut 2 bases from V and 2 bases from J; bases unmatched to any gene: 9. The germline gives CDR1 GTSNPN, CDR2 SVGIG (reference sequence).